Following are 6 T cell receptor beta chains from one sample sequenced in a study of blood T cell repertoires in COVID-19. The protocol was immunoSEQ multiplex PCR, while the TCRdb copy is restricted to in-frame clones and leaves out a portion. The repertoire includes about 130,000 clones, around 80% of them detected once, and approximately 2% sits in the top ten. Material: peripheral blood. The source is a man in his 70s with acute or convalescent COVID-19.

This rearrangement joins TRBV6-5 to TRBJ2-6, with D possibly TRBD1 on 6 matching bases. CDR3 length: 15 residues. Trimming removed 4 bases at V and 1 base at J, with 8 bases between. Germline V lookup: CDR1 MNHEY, CDR2 SVGAGI. CDR3 sequence: CASSWGLSGANVLTF. In DNA form, the CDR3 reads TGTGCCAGCAGTTGGGGGCTTTCTGGGGCCAACGTCCTGACTTTC.

The chain recombines TRBV6-2 or TRBV6-3 with TRBJ1-5, with 10 positions matching TRBD1. The ends lost 4 bases at V and 6 bases at J; junction bases unmatched: 3. The CDR3 runs 14 residues. Per the germline V gene, CDR1 is MNHEY and CDR2 is SVGEGT. The CDR3 DNA reads as TGTGCCAGCAGTTCCGGGACAGGGGTTCAGCCCCAGCATTTT. Its translation: CASSSGTGVQPQHF.

The chain's CDR3 is CASSLQGSSYNEQFF. In DNA form, the CDR3 reads TGTGCCAGCAGCTTACAGGGGAGCTCCTACAATGAGCAGTTCTTC. The V call is TRBV7-9, the J call TRBJ2-1; D perhaps matches TRBD1 (6 bases). CDR1 is SEHNR, CDR2 FQNEAQ, per germline (reference sequence). V was trimmed by 2 bases and J by 0 bases, leaving 8 bases between them. This CDR3 is 15 amino acids long.

This rearrangement joins TRBV18 to TRBJ1-5, with TRBD1 matching 11 bases. V was pared by 0 bases and J by 6 bases, with 7 bases of the junction left unmatched. Germline CDR1 and CDR2: KGHSH and LQKENI. CDR3 length equals 17 residues. This CDR3 is CASSPPGGQGGVQPQHF. In DNA form, the CDR3 reads TGTGCCAGCTCACCACCGGGGGGACAGGGGGGCGTTCAGCCCCAGCATTTT.

This rearrangement joins TRBV9 to TRBJ2-3, with 15 bases fitting TRBD2. Germline trimming cut 4 bases from V and 1 base from J; bases unmatched to any gene: 4. Germline loops: CDR1 SGDLS, CDR2 YYNGEE. The CDR3 totals 17 residues. The DNA of the CDR3 is TGTGCCAGCAGCCAGGGACTAGCGGGGGGTCGCACAGATACGCAGTATTTT. It translates to CASSQGLAGGRTDTQYF.

The CDR3 loop reads CASSLVSGGKAFF. The CDR3 nucleotides read TGCGCCAGCAGCTTGGTATCGGGGGGGAAAGCTTTCTTT. The genes are TRBV5-1 and TRBJ1-1; a possible D gene is TRBD1 (5 bases). CDR1 is SGHRS, CDR2 YFSETQ, per germline. This CDR3 has 13 amino acids. With 0 bases removed from V and 9 bases from J, the gap between germline ends came to 12 bases.